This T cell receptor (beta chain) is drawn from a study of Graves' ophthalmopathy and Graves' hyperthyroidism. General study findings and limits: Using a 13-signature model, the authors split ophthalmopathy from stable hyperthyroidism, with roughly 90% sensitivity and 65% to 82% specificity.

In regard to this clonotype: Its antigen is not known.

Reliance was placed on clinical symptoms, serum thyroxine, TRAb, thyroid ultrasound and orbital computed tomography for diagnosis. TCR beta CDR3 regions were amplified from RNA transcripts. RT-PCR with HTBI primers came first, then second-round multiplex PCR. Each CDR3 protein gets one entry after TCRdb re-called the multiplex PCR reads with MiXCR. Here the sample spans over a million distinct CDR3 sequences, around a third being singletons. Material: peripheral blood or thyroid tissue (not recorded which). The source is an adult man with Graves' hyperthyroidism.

The CDR3 is CASRTYTDTQYF. DNA of the CDR3: TGTGCCAGCAGGACATACACAGATACGCAGTATTTT. V and J are TRBV27 and TRBJ2-3; D call uncertain. The CDR3 extends over 12 amino acids. V shed 6 bases and J shed 2 bases, with 6 bases lying between them. Germline V gene data show CDR1 as MNHEY and CDR2 as SMNVEV (reference sequence).